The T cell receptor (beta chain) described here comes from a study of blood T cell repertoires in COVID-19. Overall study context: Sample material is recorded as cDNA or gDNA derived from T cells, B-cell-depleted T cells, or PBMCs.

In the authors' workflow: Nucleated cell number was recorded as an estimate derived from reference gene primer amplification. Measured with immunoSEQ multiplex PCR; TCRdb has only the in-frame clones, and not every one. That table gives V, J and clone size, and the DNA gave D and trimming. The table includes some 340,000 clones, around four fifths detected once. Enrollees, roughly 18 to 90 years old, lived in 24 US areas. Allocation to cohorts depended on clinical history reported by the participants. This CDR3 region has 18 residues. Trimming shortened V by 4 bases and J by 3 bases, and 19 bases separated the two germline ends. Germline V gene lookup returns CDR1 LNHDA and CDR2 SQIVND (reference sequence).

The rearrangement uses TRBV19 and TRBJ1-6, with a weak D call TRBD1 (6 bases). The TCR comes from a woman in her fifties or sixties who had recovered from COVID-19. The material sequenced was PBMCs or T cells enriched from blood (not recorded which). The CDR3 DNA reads TGTGCCAGTAGTACGGGGGGGGCCGCAACCCACTATAATTCACCCCTCCACTTT. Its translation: CASSTGGAATHYNSPLHF.